Below are 27 T cell receptor beta chains sequenced from a single sample in a study of human T cells and chemical hapten exposure. The time point was: pre-sensitization, week 0. This sample's treatment: therapeutic diphenylcyclopropenone sensitization with weekly scalp DPC. MiXCR, applied by TCRdb to the RACE reads, yields one record per CDR3 protein. The repertoire consists of 62,000 or so distinct CDR3 sequences, with roughly 9.7% occurring once and the leading ten covering about 5.2%. The specimen comprised whole blood, sampled in connection with sensitization to the hapten diphenylcyclopropenone (DPC). These TCRs come from a woman aged 45 to 65 with alopecia areata. Some clones in this sample may be carry-over from other donors' samples.

The table lists this clonotype with many counts. The chain combines TRBV4-1 with TRBJ1-1, with D maybe TRBD1 (5 bases). Germline loops: CDR1 MGHRA, CDR2 YSYEKL. The CDR3 runs 14 residues. Trimming cost V 3 bases and J 1 base, with 9 bases left between them. CDR3 bases: TGCGCCAGCAGCCACATTACAGGGAACACTGAAGCTTTCTTT. Translating it yields CASSHITGNTEAFF.

The V and J genes are TRBV20-1 and TRBJ1-5; D might be TRBD1 (5 bases). Trimming removed 3 bases from V and 2 bases from J, with 11 bases in between. This CDR3 contains 14 residues. Germline assignment: CDR1 DFQATT and CDR2 SNEGSKA (reference sequence). CDR3 sequence: CSASLRVGNQPQHF. CDR3 nucleotides: TGCAGTGCTAGCCTCAGGGTTGGCAATCAGCCCCAGCATTTT.

The CDR3 DNA follows: TGCAGCGTCGCCGGGCCCTCTTGGCTCAGTAATGGCTACACCTTC. Translation gives CSVAGPSWLSNGYTF. V is TRBV29-1 and J is TRBJ1-2; no clear D. The V end was cut by 6 bases, the J end by 6 bases, with 23 bases between. Germline CDR1 is SQVTM and CDR2 is ANQGSEA. CDR3 length equals 15 residues.

This clonotype was recorded many times. V and J are TRBV4-3 and TRBJ2-7, with 13 bases fitting TRBD2. CDR3 size: 18 residues. Germline loops: CDR1 LGHNA, CDR2 YSLEER. J was trimmed by 6 bases and V by 4 bases; bases with no gene match: 15. CDR3 sequence (DNA): TGCGCCAGCAGCCCCCAAGTCCGAACTAGCGGGGGGGCCTCCGAGCAGTACTTC. It is translated as CASSPQVRTSGGASEQYF.

The chain couples TRBV12-2 to TRBJ1-2; the table's D call, TRBD1, was not checked against the DNA. TRBV12-2 is tagged as a pseudogene. CDR3 length equals 14 residues. CDR3 loop: CASRLAQGAGGYTF. The CDR3 DNA reads TGTGCAAGTCGCTTAGCTCAGGGGGCAGGTGGCTACACCTTC.

The chain combines TRBV7-9 with TRBJ2-5, with 14 positions matching TRBD2. This CDR3 is built from 16 residues. J gave up 2 bases and V 4 bases, and 3 bases lay outside the gene matches. Germline CDR1 reads SEHNR; CDR2 reads FQNEAQ (reference sequence). In nucleotides, the CDR3 is TGTGCCAGCAGCTCACGGACTAGCGGGGGGCAAGAGACCCAGTACTTC. Its translation is CASSSRTSGGQETQYF.

This clonotype was counted a few times. The CDR3 region is CASSPVAGHTDTQYF. For the CDR3, the DNA is TGTGCCAGCTCACCGGTAGCGGGTCACACAGATACGCAGTATTTT. The gene calls are TRBV18 and TRBJ2-3; 7 bases fit TRBD2. CDR1 is KGHSH and CDR2 is LQKENI in the germline V gene. The V segment lost 3 bases and the J segment 2 bases; nucleotides outside the gene matches: 5. The CDR3 extends over 15 amino acids.

This clonotype occurred many times. This chain uses TRBV30 with TRBJ2-1; 16 bases are a match to TRBD2. V shed 4 bases, J shed 7 bases, and the junction held 4 bases outside the gene matches. This CDR3 has 15 residues. CDR1 GTSNPN and CDR2 SVGIG come from the germline V gene (reference sequence). The CDR3 DNA follows: TGTGCCTGGACCTCGGGACTAGCGGGAGGGAATGAGCAGTTCTTC. This gives the protein CAWTSGLAGGNEQFF.

Of note for this clonotype: The CDR3 does not close with the conserved phenylalanine or tryptophan, likely indicating a read error. The chain is built from TRBV4-3 and TRBJ2-1; possible D gene TRBD2, 6 bases. Per the germline V gene, CDR1 is LGHNA and CDR2 is YSLEER. CDR3 size: 13 residues. Trimming stripped 5 bases from V and 5 bases from J, with 10 bases between. The CDR3 DNA reads TGCGCCAGCAGCAATAGACTAGACAATGAGCAGTTCATC. Its protein product is CASSNRLDNEQFI.

The chain has TRBV9 and TRBJ1-3, with no clear D. Between the trimmed V and J ends, which lost 2 bases and 4 bases, there was a span of 4 bases. Germline CDR1 is SGDLS and CDR2 is YYNGEE. This CDR3 contains 12 residues. This CDR3 is CASSVRGNTIYF. The CDR3 DNA follows: TGTGCCAGCAGCGTGAGGGGAAACACCATATATTTT.

Regarding this clonotype: Just one base apart from a much larger clone, this may be a read error. V and J are TRBV3-1 and TRBJ2-3; no firm D call. Trimming took off 0 bases at V and 2 bases at J, with 6 bases between the two ends. This CDR3 contains 14 residues. Germline CDR1 reads LGHDT; CDR2 reads YNNKEL (reference sequence). The CDR3 sequence: CASSQEDHTDTQYF. CDR3 coding DNA: TGTGCCAGCAGCCAAGAAGACCACACAGATACGCAGTATTTT.

The table lists this clonotype with many counts. The chain joins TRBV20-1 to TRBJ2-7; tentatively, D is TRBD2 (6 bases). Germline values: CDR1 DFQATT, CDR2 SNEGSKA (reference sequence). Trimming took off 2 bases at V and 2 bases at J, with 16 bases between the two ends. The CDR3 covers 15 residues. The CDR3 DNA follows: TGCAGTGCTAGAACTGGGGCGGGATTAACCTACGAGCAGTACTTC. It yields the protein CSARTGAGLTYEQYF.

The rearrangement links TRBV28 to TRBJ2-7; 7 bases are a match to TRBD2. J gave up 8 bases and V 4 bases, and 14 bases lay outside the gene matches. The germline CDR1 and CDR2 sequences are MDHEN and SYDVKM. This CDR3 contains 15 residues. CDR3 amino acids: CASSSSGGGRGKQYF. CDR3 nucleotide sequence: TGTGCCAGCAGTTCGTCCGGGGGAGGGAGAGGCAAGCAGTACTTC.

This clonotype was seen at least ten times. Compared with germline, one end of the junction differs, possibly owing to a read error. Here the CDR3 reads CASSRGMNTEAFF. The CDR3 region has the DNA TGTGCTAGCAGCCGGGGGATGAACACTGAAGCTTTCTTT. The gene calls are TRBV7-7 and TRBJ1-1, with D perhaps matching TRBD1 (5 bases). The germline V gene encodes CDR1 SSHAT and CDR2 FNYEAQ (reference sequence). CDR3 length: 13 amino acids.

This clonotype was counted a few times. The chain carries TRBV7-9 and TRBJ1-5; unclear D gene. V lost 1 base and J lost 0, with 7 bases in between. Per the germline V gene, CDR1 is SEHNR and CDR2 is FQNEAQ (reference sequence). There are 15 residues in the CDR3. The CDR3 here is CASSLGRGSNQPQHF. The DNA of the CDR3 is TGTGCCAGCAGCTTAGGACGGGGTAGCAATCAGCCCCAGCATTTT.

This clonotype has just a few counts. The J gene is TRBJ1-2, the V gene TRBV28, with TRBD1 identical over 8 bases. Germline CDR1 reads MDHEN; CDR2 reads SYDVKM. This CDR3 is built from 16 residues. The V segment lost 5 bases and the J segment 3 bases; nucleotides outside the gene matches: 11. The CDR3 DNA reads as TGTGCCAGCAGTCCGACGACAGGGGATCTGGACTATGGCTACACCTTC. Encoded protein: CASSPTTGDLDYGYTF.

In its sample, this clonotype was seen many times. V and J are TRBV12-5 and TRBJ1-2; D is unclear. V lost 1 base to trimming and J lost 4 bases, with 10 bases between them. Germline-derived CDR1 and CDR2 are LGHNT and FRNRAP. The CDR3 length is 14 residues. The CDR3 bases are TGTGCTAGTGGTTTGGCCGTCCGTAGCTATGGCTACACCTTC. It encodes CASGLAVRSYGYTF.

This clonotype appeared a few times. This may be a read error, as it is one base from a much larger clone. The CDR3 nucleotides read TGTGCCAGCAGCGCCGGACAGGGGGCCACTGAAGCTTTCTTT. Its protein is CASSAGQGATEAFF. The rearrangement joins TRBV9 to TRBJ1-1, with 11 positions matching TRBD1. After removal of 3 bases from V and 4 bases from J, the junction contained 2 bases not matched to a gene. Germline V gene data show CDR1 as SGDLS and CDR2 as YYNGEE. The CDR3 covers 14 residues.

V is TRBV19 and J is TRBJ2-7, with D uncertain. V was shortened by 6 bases and J by 0 bases, with 6 bases between the two germline ends. The CDR3 is made up of 12 amino acids. CDR1 is LNHDA and CDR2 is SQIVND in the germline V gene (reference sequence). This CDR3 reads CASSHNSYEQYF. The CDR3 DNA follows: TGTGCCAGTAGCCACAACTCCTACGAGCAGTACTTC.

The chain recombines TRBV7-2 with TRBJ1-2; D gene unclear. The V end was cut by 5 bases, the J end by 0 bases, with 16 bases between. The germline V gene has CDR1 SGHTA and CDR2 FQGNSA. This CDR3 has 16 residues. The CDR3 loop is CASSPPYGSPNYGYTF. The DNA for the CDR3 is TGTGCCAGCAGCCCGCCGTATGGTAGCCCTAACTATGGCTACACCTTC.

V usage is TRBV6-5 and J usage is TRBJ2-2, with TRBD1 matching 10 bases. The CDR3 has 15 residues. The V gene's germline CDR1 is MNHEY and CDR2 SVGAGI. The V segment lost 6 bases and the J segment 4 bases; nucleotides outside the gene matches: 5. The DNA for the CDR3 is TGTGCCAGCAGAAGACAGGGGGCGGTCACCGGGGAGCTGTTTTTT. Protein: CASRRQGAVTGELFF.

This clonotype occurred many times. The genes are TRBV13 and TRBJ2-2; 8 bases are a match to TRBD1. CDR3 length: 15 residues. The trim removed 7 bases at V and 0 bases at J, leaving 4 bases unmatched. The germline CDR1 and CDR2 sequences are PRHDT and FYEKMQ (reference sequence). The CDR3 reads CASNPTGANTGELFF. The DNA of the CDR3 is TGTGCCAGCAACCCGACAGGGGCGAACACCGGGGAGCTGTTTTTT.

In its sample, this clonotype was seen a few times. The chain carries TRBV4-1 and TRBJ2-7; 7 bases fit TRBD2. The CDR3 length is 15 residues. The germline gives CDR1 MGHRA, CDR2 YSYEKL. The V gene end was trimmed by 0 bases and the J gene end by 4 bases; junction bases not matched to a gene: 6. The CDR3 here is CASSQEGSGYYEQYF. The DNA for the CDR3 is TGCGCCAGCAGCCAAGAGGGTAGCGGGTATTACGAGCAGTACTTC.

This clonotype was observed a few times. The chain has TRBV7-2 and TRBJ2-1, with TRBD2 matching over 10 bases. The CDR3 is made up of 15 amino acids. V shed 3 bases, J shed 9 bases, and the junction held 8 bases outside the gene matches. The germline V gene has CDR1 SGHTA and CDR2 FQGNSA. The CDR3 coding sequence is TGTGCCAGCAGCTTCGGACTAGCGGCGCAAGGTGAGCAGTTCTTC. This sequence encodes CASSFGLAAQGEQFF.

This clonotype was recorded a few times. The chain has TRBV20-1 and TRBJ2-7; no clear D. The germline V gene has CDR1 DFQATT and CDR2 SNEGSKA (reference sequence). This CDR3 spans 14 amino acids. V lost 4 bases, J lost 0 bases, and 13 bases lay in between. CDR3 nucleotides: TGCAGTGCTATCCGCCCGGGCAGCTCCTACGAGCAGTACTTC. This sequence encodes CSAIRPGSSYEQYF.

The sample holds many counts of this clonotype. The rearrangement uses TRBV4-2 and TRBJ2-3; D is unclear. With 4 bases removed from V and 2 bases from J, the gap between germline ends came to 19 bases. CDR1 and CDR2 (germline): LGHNA, YNFKEQ. This CDR3 is built from 17 residues. CDR3 sequence: CASSRRLSMPDTDTQYF. The CDR3 DNA is TGTGCCAGCAGCCGCAGGTTAAGTATGCCGGACACAGATACGCAGTATTTT.

This clonotype has at least ten counts. The CDR3 spells CASSVGMAGELFF. The CDR3 nucleotides read TGTGCCAGCAGCGTGGGGATGGCCGGGGAGCTGTTTTTT. V is TRBV5-6 and J is TRBJ2-2; D call uncertain. The CDR3 has 13 amino acids. Between the trimmed V and J ends, which lost 4 bases and 6 bases, there was a span of 10 bases. Per the germline V gene, CDR1 is SGHDT and CDR2 is YYEEEE.